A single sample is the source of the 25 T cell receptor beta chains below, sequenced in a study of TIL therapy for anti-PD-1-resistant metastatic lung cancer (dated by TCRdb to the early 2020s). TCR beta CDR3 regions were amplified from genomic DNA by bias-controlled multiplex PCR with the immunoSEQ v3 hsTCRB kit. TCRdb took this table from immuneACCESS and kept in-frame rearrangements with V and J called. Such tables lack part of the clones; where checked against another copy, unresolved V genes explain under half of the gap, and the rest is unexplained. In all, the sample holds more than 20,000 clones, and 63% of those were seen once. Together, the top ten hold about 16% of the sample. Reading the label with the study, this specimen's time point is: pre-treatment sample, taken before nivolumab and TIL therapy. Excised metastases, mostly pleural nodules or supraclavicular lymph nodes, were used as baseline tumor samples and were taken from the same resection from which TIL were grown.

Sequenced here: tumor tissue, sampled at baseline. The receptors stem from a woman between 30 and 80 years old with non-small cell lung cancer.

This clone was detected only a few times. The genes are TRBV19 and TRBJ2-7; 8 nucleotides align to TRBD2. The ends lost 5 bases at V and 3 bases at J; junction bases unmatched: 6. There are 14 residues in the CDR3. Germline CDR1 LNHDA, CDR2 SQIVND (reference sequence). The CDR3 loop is CASSSQSGSYEQYF. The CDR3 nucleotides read TGTGCCAGTAGTTCGCAGAGCGGGAGCTACGAGCAGTACTTC.

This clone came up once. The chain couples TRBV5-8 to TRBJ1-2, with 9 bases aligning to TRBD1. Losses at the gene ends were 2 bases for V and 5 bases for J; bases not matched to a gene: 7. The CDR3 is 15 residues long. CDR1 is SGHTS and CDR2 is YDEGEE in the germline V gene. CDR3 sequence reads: CASSFGTGRGYGYTF. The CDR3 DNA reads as TGTGCCAGCAGCTTCGGGACAGGGCGGGGGTATGGCTACACCTTC.

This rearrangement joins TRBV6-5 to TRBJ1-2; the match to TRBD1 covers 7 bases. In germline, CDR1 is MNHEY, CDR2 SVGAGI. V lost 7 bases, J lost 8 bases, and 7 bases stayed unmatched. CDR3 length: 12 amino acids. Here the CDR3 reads CASTSTGWGYTF. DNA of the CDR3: TGTGCCAGCACTTCGACAGGGTGGGGCTACACCTTC.

CDR3 in amino acids: CASSGSPPPNGYTF. The CDR3 DNA reads as TGTGCCAGCAGTGGATCCCCACCGCCGAATGGCTACACCTTC. The V and J genes are TRBV2 and TRBJ1-2; D remains unclear. Germline V gene data show CDR1 as SNHLY and CDR2 as FYNNEI. The V gene lost 4 bases and the J gene lost 6 bases, with 15 bases spanning the gap. This CDR3 spans 14 amino acids.

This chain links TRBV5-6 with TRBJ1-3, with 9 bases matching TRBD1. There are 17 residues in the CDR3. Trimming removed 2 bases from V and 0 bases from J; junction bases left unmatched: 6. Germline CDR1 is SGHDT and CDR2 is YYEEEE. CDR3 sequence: CASSFGDRAYSGNTIYF. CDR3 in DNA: TGTGCCAGCAGCTTTGGGGACAGGGCCTACTCTGGAAACACCATATATTTT.

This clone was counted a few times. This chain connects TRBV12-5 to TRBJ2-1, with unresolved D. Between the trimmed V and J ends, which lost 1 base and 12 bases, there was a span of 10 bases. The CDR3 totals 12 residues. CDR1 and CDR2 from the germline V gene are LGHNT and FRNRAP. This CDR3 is CASGLAGLPQFF. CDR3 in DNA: TGTGCTAGTGGTTTGGCGGGCCTCCCGCAGTTCTTC.

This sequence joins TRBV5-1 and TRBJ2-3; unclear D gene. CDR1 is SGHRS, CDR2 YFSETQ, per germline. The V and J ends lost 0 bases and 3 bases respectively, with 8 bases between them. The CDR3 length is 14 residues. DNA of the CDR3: TGCGCCAGCAGCTTGGGGGAAGTGACAGATACGCAGTATTTT. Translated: CASSLGEVTDTQYF.

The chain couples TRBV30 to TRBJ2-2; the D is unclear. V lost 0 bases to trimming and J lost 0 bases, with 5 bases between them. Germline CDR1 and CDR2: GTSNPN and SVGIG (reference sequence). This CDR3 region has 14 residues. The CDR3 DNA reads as TGTGCCTGGAGTGTAGGACCGAACACCGGGGAGCTGTTTTTT. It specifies CAWSVGPNTGELFF.

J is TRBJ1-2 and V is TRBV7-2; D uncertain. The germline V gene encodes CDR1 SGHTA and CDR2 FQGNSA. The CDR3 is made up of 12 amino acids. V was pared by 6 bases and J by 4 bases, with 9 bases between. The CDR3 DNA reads TGTGCCAGCAGAAGAGAAGCCTATGGCTACACCTTC. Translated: CASRREAYGYTF.

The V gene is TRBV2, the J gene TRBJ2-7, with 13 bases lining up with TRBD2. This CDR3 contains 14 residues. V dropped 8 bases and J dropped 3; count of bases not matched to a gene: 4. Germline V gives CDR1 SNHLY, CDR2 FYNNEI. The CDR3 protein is CASLLAGGGYEQYF. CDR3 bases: TGTGCCAGCCTACTAGCGGGAGGGGGCTACGAGCAGTACTTC.

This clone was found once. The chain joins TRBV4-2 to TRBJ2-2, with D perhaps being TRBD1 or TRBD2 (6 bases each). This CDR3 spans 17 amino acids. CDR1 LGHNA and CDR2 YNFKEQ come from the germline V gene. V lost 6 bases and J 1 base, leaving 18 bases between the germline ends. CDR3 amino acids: CASRKGGAEGNTGELFF. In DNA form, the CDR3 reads TGTGCCAGCAGAAAGGGGGGAGCGGAGGGGAACACCGGGGAGCTGTTTTTT.

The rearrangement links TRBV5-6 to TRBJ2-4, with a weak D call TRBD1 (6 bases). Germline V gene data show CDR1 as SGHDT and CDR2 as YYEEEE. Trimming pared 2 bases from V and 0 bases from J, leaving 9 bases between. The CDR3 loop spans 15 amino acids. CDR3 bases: TGTGCCAGCAGCTTAGGCAGGGGAGCCAAAAACATTCAGTACTTC. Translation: CASSLGRGAKNIQYF.

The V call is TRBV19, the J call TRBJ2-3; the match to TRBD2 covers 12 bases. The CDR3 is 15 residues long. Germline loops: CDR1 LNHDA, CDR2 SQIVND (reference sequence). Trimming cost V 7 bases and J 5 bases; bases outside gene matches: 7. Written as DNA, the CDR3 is TGTGCCAGTATCGACCTAGCGGGAGGGAGAGATACGCAGTATTTT. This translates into CASIDLAGGRDTQYF.

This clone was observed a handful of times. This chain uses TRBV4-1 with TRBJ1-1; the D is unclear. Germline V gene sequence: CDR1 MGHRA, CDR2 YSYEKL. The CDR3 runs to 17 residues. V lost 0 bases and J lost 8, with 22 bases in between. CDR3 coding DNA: TGCGCCAGCAGCCAAGATCCGGAGCGTGAGGCCAAAAGGGAAGCTTTCTTT. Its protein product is CASSQDPEREAKREAFF.

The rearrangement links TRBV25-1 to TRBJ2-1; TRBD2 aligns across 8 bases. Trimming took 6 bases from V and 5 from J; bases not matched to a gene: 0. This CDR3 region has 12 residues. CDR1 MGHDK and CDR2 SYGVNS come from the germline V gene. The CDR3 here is CASRLADNEQFF. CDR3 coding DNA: TGTGCCAGCAGACTAGCGGACAATGAGCAGTTCTTC.

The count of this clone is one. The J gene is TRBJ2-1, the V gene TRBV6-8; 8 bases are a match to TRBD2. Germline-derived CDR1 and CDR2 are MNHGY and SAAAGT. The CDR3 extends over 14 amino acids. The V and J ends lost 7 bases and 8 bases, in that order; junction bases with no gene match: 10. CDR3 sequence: CASTGSGSLDEQFF. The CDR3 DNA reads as TGTGCCAGCACCGGCAGCGGGAGTCTGGATGAGCAGTTCTTC.

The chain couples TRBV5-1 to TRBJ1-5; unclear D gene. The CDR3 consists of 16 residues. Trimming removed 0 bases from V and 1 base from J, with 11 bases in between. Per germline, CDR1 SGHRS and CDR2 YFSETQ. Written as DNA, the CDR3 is TGCGCCAGCAGCTTGGGTTCCGGTGGGAGCAATCAGCCCCAGCATTTT. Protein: CASSLGSGGSNQPQHF.

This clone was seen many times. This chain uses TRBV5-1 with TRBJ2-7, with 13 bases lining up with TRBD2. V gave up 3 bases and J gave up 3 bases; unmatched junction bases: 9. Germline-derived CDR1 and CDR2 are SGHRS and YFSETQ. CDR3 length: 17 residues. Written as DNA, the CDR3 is TGCGCCAGCAGCTACGGACTAGCGGGAGTAGTGAGCTACGAGCAGTACTTC. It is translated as CASSYGLAGVVSYEQYF.

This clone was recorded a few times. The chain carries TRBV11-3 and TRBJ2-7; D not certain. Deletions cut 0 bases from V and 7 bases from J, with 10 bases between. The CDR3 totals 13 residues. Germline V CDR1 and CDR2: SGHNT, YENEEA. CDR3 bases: TGTGCCAGCAGCTTAGAACCTGACGGGGAGCAGTACTTC. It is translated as CASSLEPDGEQYF.

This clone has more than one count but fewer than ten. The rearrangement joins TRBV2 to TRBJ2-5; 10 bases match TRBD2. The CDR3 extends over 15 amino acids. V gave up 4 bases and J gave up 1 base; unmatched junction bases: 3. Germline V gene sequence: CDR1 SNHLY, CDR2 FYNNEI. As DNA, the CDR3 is TGTGCCAGCAGTGCACGACTAGCGGGCCAAGAGACCCAGTACTTC. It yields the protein CASSARLAGQETQYF.

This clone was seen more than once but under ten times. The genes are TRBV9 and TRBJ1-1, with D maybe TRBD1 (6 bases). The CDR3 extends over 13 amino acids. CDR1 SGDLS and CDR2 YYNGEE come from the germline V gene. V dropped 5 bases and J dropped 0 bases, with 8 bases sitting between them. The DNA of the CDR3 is TGTGCCAGCAGTTGGGACATGAACACTGAAGCTTTCTTT. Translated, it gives CASSWDMNTEAFF.

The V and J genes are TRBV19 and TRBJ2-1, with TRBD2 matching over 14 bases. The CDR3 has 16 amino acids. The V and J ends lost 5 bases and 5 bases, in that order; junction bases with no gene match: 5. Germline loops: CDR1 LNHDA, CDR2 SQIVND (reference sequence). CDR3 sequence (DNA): TGTGCCAGTAGTCCTAGACTAGCGGGAGGGAACAATGAGCAGTTCTTC. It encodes CASSPRLAGGNNEQFF.

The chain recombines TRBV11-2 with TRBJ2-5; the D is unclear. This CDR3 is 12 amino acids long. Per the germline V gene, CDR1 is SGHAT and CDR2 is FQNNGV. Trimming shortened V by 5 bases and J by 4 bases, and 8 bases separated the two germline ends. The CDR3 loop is CASSPSLETQYF. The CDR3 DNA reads TGTGCCAGCAGCCCCTCTCTAGAGACCCAGTACTTC.

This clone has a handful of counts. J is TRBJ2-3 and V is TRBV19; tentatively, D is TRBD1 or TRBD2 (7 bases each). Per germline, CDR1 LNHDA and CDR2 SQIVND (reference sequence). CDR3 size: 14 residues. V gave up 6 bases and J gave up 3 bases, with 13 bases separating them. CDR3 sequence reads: CASRRRGGTDTQYF. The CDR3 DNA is TGTGCCAGTAGGCGCAGGGGGGGGACAGATACGCAGTATTTT.

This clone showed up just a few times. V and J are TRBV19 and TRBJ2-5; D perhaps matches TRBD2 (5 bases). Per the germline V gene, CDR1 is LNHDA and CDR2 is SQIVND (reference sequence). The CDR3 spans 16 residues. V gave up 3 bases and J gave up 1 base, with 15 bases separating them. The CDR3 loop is CASSMISSGPQETQYF. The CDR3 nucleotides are TGTGCCAGTAGTATGATATCCAGCGGTCCCCAAGAGACCCAGTACTTC.